A selection of T cell receptor beta chains follows, all from one sample in a study of CD8+ T cells in alopecia areata. Sequencing was performed with immunoSEQ multiplex PCR; in TCRdb, only in-frame clones are kept and a portion is missing. The sample lists a few hundred thousand clones, 67% occurring once. Sequencing used CD4+ T cells sorted from blood, obtained at week 0. These receptors were collected from a human donor with alopecia areata. The CDR3 runs from the conserved cysteine through the conserved F or W. A D gene is named only where the DNA matches it firmly. The listing skips clone size in some rows; elsewhere it reads once, few, many or a size class.

size,J,V,D,DNA,CDR3
few,TRBJ1-4,TRBV2,-,TGTGCCAGCAGTGGGAAGCGGAGACCAAAGTATGAAAAACTGTTTTTT,CASSGKRRPKYEKLFF
-,TRBJ1-1,TRBV10-3,TRBD1,TGTGCCATCAGCCTGACAGGGAGGGACACTGAAGCTTTCTTT,CAISLTGRDTEAFF
-,TRBJ1-4,TRBV7-2,-,TGTGCCAGCAGCTTAGCCAGGAATGAAAAACTGTTTTTT,CASSLARNEKLFF
medium-sized,TRBJ2-1,TRBV7-2,TRBD2,TGTGCCAGCTTACTAGCGGGGAGTACTTACAATGAGCAGTTCTTC,CASLLAGSTYNEQFF
-,TRBJ2-1,TRBV30,TRBD2,TGTGCCTGGAGTGTATTCCCCCTAGCGGGCGCTACCTACAATGAGCAGTTCTTC,CAWSVFPLAGATYNEQFF
few,TRBJ2-3,TRBV9,-,TGTGCCAGCAGCAGGGGGGGCACAGATACGCAGTATTTT,CASSRGGTDTQYF
few,TRBJ1-1,TRBV15,-,TGTGCCACCAGCAGAGTGGAGACGGCAGAAGCTTTCTTT,CATSRVETAEAFF
-,TRBJ2-4,TRBV7-9,TRBD1,TGTGCCAGCAGCTCCGATCCAACAGGGGACATTCAGTACTTC,CASSSDPTGDIQYF
-,TRBJ2-1,TRBV29-1,-,TGCAGCGTTGTAACCGGCGATGAGCAGTTCTTC,CSVVTGDEQFF
-,TRBJ1-6,TRBV9,TRBD1,TGTGCCAGCAGCCAGACAGGGGGCCCTTCACCCCTCCACTTT,CASSQTGGPSPLHF
-,TRBJ1-1,TRBV30,-,TGTGCCTGGAGTGTACTCTCCAGGGCCCTTTTCTTT,CAWSVLSRALFF
-,TRBJ2-1,TRBV29-1,-,TGCAGCGTTGCCTTTAGGAGGGTTTATGAGCAGTTCTTC,CSVAFRRVYEQFF
-,TRBJ1-5,TRBV29-1,TRBD1,TGCAGCGTTGCCGAGGGACAGTCGAATCAGCCCCAGCATTTT,CSVAEGQSNQPQHF
-,TRBJ1-3,TRBV25-1,-,TGTGCCAGCAGTGATGCCGGGAGCTCTGGAAACACCATATATTTT,CASSDAGSSGNTIYF
-,TRBJ2-2,TRBV30,-,TGTGCCTGGAGTCATGGACAGAGCACCGGGGAGCTGTTTTTT,CAWSHGQSTGELFF
once,TRBJ1-2,TRBV30,-,TGTGCCTGGAGCCAACAAGTTAACTATGGCTACACCTTC,CAWSQQVNYGYTF
few,TRBJ1-2,TRBV7-2,-,TGTGCCAGCAGCTTCAGAGGGGGCTACACCTTC,CASSFRGGYTF
few,TRBJ2-5,TRBV29-1,-,TGCAGCGTTACCGGGACTCCTCAAGAGACCCAGTACTTC,CSVTGTPQETQYF
-,TRBJ2-5,TRBV7-8,-,TGTGCCAGCCGCCCCCGGGGGACCCAAGAGACCCAGTACTTC,CASRPRGTQETQYF
few,TRBJ2-7,TRBV7-2,TRBD2,TGTGCCAGCAGCTTAGTTTGGGCTAGCGGTTCCGAGCAGTACTTC,CASSLVWASGSEQYF
-,TRBJ2-5,TRBV15,TRBD2,TGTGCCACCAGCAGAGACCATCTAGCGGGGGTTAAAGAGACCCAGTACTTC,CATSRDHLAGVKETQYF
-,TRBJ2-4,TRBV9,-,TGTGCCAGCAGCGTAGACGGGCGGCTTGTAGCCAAAAACATTCAGTACTTC,CASSVDGRLVAKNIQYF
-,TRBJ1-1,TRBV25-1,-,TGTGCCAGCAGTCCCACACATACTTCCACCAACACTGAAGCTTTCTTT,CASSPTHTSTNTEAFF
-,TRBJ2-7,TRBV7-9,TRBD1,TGTGCCAGCAGCCCCCTCCCGGGACAGGGGAGCTACGAGCAGTACTTC,CASSPLPGQGSYEQYF
-,TRBJ2-6,TRBV10-3,-,TGTGCCATCAGTGATCCGGGCTCTGGGGCCAACGTCCTGACTTTC,CAISDPGSGANVLTF
few,TRBJ2-5,TRBV7-8,-,TGTGCCAGCAGCATGGACGTTCAAGAGACCCAGTACTTC,CASSMDVQETQYF
few,TRBJ1-1,TRBV30,-,TGTGCCTGGACGGAGCAGTTAAACACTGAAGCTTTCTTT,CAWTEQLNTEAFF
-,TRBJ1-2,TRBV29-1,-,TGCAGCGTCACCGAACTCTATGGCTACACCTTC,CSVTELYGYTF
-,TRBJ2-2,TRBV5-1,-,TGCGCCAGCAGCAGGACAGCCGGCACCGGGGAGCTGTTTTTT,CASSRTAGTGELFF
once,TRBJ2-1,TRBV2,-,TGTGCCATCGGGGTTGAGCAGTTCTTC,CAIGVEQFF
-,TRBJ2-3,TRBV7-6,TRBD1,TGTGCCAGCAGCCCCCCGGACAGGGGGGATACGCAGTATTTT,CASSPPDRGDTQYF
-,TRBJ2-5,TRBV15,-,TGTGCCACCAGCAACACAGGCAACTGGGTGGAGACCCAGTACTTC,CATSNTGNWVETQYF
once,TRBJ1-6,TRBV30,TRBD1,TGTGCCTGGAGTGGCAGGACAGGGGACAATTCACCCCTCCACTTT,CAWSGRTGDNSPLHF
-,TRBJ1-1,TRBV18,TRBD1,TGTGCCAGCTCAGAAAAAGGGGGCGGCACTGAAGCTTTCTTT,CASSEKGGGTEAFF
-,TRBJ2-7,TRBV5-4,-,TGTGCCAGCAGCCGAGGGGACACCTACGAGCAGTACTTC,CASSRGDTYEQYF
-,TRBJ2-1,TRBV10-3,-,TGTGCCATCAGCGGGGGTGCCTACAATGAGCAGTTCTTC,CAISGGAYNEQFF
-,TRBJ2-5,TRBV12-5,-,TGTGCTAGTGGTTTACTAGTCCAAGAGACCCAGTACTTC,CASGLLVQETQYF